One T cell receptor beta chain is described in this entry. This entry is derived from a study of blood T cell repertoires in COVID-19. Method: immunoSEQ multiplex PCR; TCRdb's copy keeps in-frame clones and lacks some. The sample holds hundreds of thousands of clones, approximately 88% seen once. The CDR3 is made up of 12 amino acids. Germline CDR1 and CDR2: SQVTM and ANQGSEA. Trimming took off 5 bases at V and 2 bases at J, with 9 bases between the two ends. The sequence derives from a woman aged 25 to 39 with COVID-19, enrolled during active disease. Material: peripheral blood. The chain uses TRBV29-1 and TRBJ2-5; perhaps TRBD1 as D (6 bases). The CDR3 here is CSVRDRQETQYF. In nucleotides, the CDR3 is TGCAGCGTTCGCGACAGGCAAGAGACCCAGTACTTC.